A single sample is the source of the 29 T cell receptor beta chains below, sequenced in a study of blood T cell repertoires in COVID-19. Measured with immunoSEQ multiplex PCR; TCRdb has only the in-frame clones, and not every one. The repertoire holds about 74,000 clones, with 88% as singletons. Sequences were obtained from peripheral blood. Source of these receptors: a man aged 70 or older with active or convalescent COVID-19.

This sequence joins TRBV6-5 and TRBJ2-1; 8 bases agree with TRBD1. The CDR3 totals 14 residues. Germline V CDR1 and CDR2: MNHEY, SVGAGI. Trimming took 2 bases from V and 7 from J; bases not matched to a gene: 4. The CDR3 is CASSYQGQVNEQFF. Here the CDR3 DNA reads TGTGCCAGCAGTTACCAGGGACAGGTGAATGAGCAGTTCTTC.

The genes are TRBV19 and TRBJ2-1; 10 nucleotides agree with TRBD1. J gave up 8 bases and V 5 bases, and 6 bases lay outside the gene matches. This CDR3 region has 14 residues. Per germline, CDR1 LNHDA and CDR2 SQIVND (reference sequence). CDR3 loop: CASSPRDRGHEQFF. DNA for the CDR3: TGTGCCAGTAGTCCCCGGGACAGGGGCCATGAGCAGTTCTTC.

The chain uses TRBV30 and TRBJ2-1; tentatively, D is TRBD2 (5 bases). The CDR3 consists of 14 residues. Trimming left V 1 base short and J 11 bases short, with 18 bases between. CDR1 is GTSNPN, CDR2 SVGIG, per germline (reference sequence). CDR3 region: CAWSAIAGLLKQFF. CDR3 DNA: TGTGCCTGGAGTGCTATAGCTGGACTTCTTAAGCAGTTCTTC.

The DNA for the CDR3 is TGTGCCAGTTGCCGGGAGGCAGGTTCGAACACCGGGGAGCTGTTTTTT. The encoded protein is CASCREAGSNTGELFF. This sequence joins TRBV19 and TRBJ2-2; 7 bases line up with TRBD2. The germline CDR1 and CDR2 sequences are LNHDA and SQIVND (reference sequence). The CDR3 runs to 16 residues. V shed 8 bases and J 0 bases; nucleotides not matched to a gene: 9.

This clone appeared once. V and J are TRBV5-1 and TRBJ1-1; perhaps TRBD1 as D (6 bases). Germline CDR1 and CDR2: SGHRS and YFSETQ. The CDR3 loop spans 13 amino acids. V dropped 4 bases and J dropped 1 base, with 8 bases sitting between them. The CDR3 here is CASSRTANTEAFF. The CDR3 DNA is TGCGCCAGCAGCCGGACAGCGAACACTGAAGCTTTCTTT.

The rearrangement joins TRBV4-1 to TRBJ1-2, with TRBD1 matching 7 bases. After removal of 2 bases from V and 6 bases from J, the junction contained 6 bases not matched to a gene. CDR3 size: 14 residues. Germline values: CDR1 MGHRA, CDR2 YSYEKL. CDR3 sequence reads: CASSQPDRDHGYTF. The CDR3 DNA sequence: TGCGCCAGCAGCCAACCCGACAGGGATCATGGCTACACCTTC.

This clone was counted a few times. The CDR3 is CAISEQGTGTEAFF. In DNA form, the CDR3 reads TGTGCCATCAGTGAACAGGGAACGGGCACTGAAGCTTTCTTT. The V gene is TRBV10-3, the J gene TRBJ1-1, with TRBD1 as a possible D gene (6 bases). Germline CDR1 reads ENHRY; CDR2 reads SYGVKD. This CDR3 is built from 14 residues. Trimming pared 3 bases from V and 4 bases from J, leaving 12 bases between.

This sequence joins TRBV29-1 and TRBJ2-7, with TRBD2 identical over 14 bases. J lost 3 bases, V lost 8 bases, and 6 bases had no gene match. The CDR3 totals 14 residues. The germline V gene encodes CDR1 SQVTM and CDR2 ANQGSEA. In nucleotides, the CDR3 is TGCAGCATCCGGACTAGCGGGAGGATCTACGAGCAGTACTTC. Amino acids: CSIRTSGRIYEQYF.

This sequence joins TRBV7-8 and TRBJ1-1; weak D call: TRBD1 (6 bases). The CDR3 contains 14 residues. Trimming left V 5 bases short and J 1 base short, with 11 bases between. CDR1 is SGHVS and CDR2 is FQNEAQ in the germline V gene. The DNA of the CDR3 is TGTGCCAGCAGCGAAGGACAGACGAACACTGAAGCTTTCTTT. Translating gives CASSEGQTNTEAFF.

The rearrangement links TRBV9 to TRBJ2-3; maybe TRBD2 (5 bases). Germline loops: CDR1 SGDLS, CDR2 YYNGEE. Trimming shortened V by 4 bases and J by 4 bases, and 13 bases separated the two germline ends. This CDR3 is built from 14 residues. CDR3 in DNA: TGTGCCAGCAGCCTAACTAGTTTGTCAGATACGCAGTATTTT. This encodes CASSLTSLSDTQYF. The complete variable domain, with remaining parts taken from reference TRBV9 and TRBJ2-3, reads DSGVTQTPKHLITATGQRVTLRCSPRSGDLSVYWYQQSLDQGLQFLIQYYNGEERAKGNILERFSAQQFPDLHSELNLSSLELGDSALYFCASSLTSLSDTQYFGPGTRLTVL.

The CDR3 is CASSPGVAGGTDTQYF. The DNA for the CDR3 is TGTGCCAGCTCACCAGGGGTAGCGGGAGGCACAGATACGCAGTATTTT. The J gene is TRBJ2-3, the V gene TRBV18, with TRBD2 matching 9 bases. Germline-derived CDR1 and CDR2 are KGHSH and LQKENI. The CDR3 is made up of 16 amino acids. V dropped 2 bases and J dropped 1; count of bases not matched to a gene: 4.

On this clone: Its ends do not fully match the called genes, so a read error is possible. The gene calls are TRBV2 and TRBJ1-6; 7 nucleotides match TRBD1. In germline, CDR1 is SNHLY, CDR2 FYNNEI. CDR3 length equals 13 residues. The CDR3 loop is CASSEALRDSNFF. The CDR3 DNA reads as TGTGCCAGCAGTGAAGCGTTGCGGGACAGTAATTTCTTT.

The V call is TRBV5-6, the J call TRBJ1-1; D unresolved. The CDR3 spans 13 residues. Deletions cut 1 base from V and 8 bases from J, with 12 bases between. In germline, CDR1 is SGHDT, CDR2 YYEEEE. CDR3 loop: CASSLISSSEAFF. CDR3 bases: TGTGCCAGCAGCTTGATCTCTTCGTCGGAAGCTTTCTTT. Looking up the rest from reference TRBV5-6 and TRBJ1-1 gives the full variable domain: DAGVTQSPTHLIKTRGQQVTLRCSPKSGHDTVSWYQQALGQGPQFIFQYYEEEERQRGNFPDRFSGHQFPNYSSELNVNALLLGDSALYLCASSLISSSEAFFGQGTRLTVV.

This clone has just a few counts. Additional DNA sequences in this sample encode the identical CDR3. V is TRBV19 and J is TRBJ2-5, with 7 bases matching TRBD1. The CDR3 covers 13 residues. Germline V gene data show CDR1 as LNHDA and CDR2 as SQIVND (reference sequence). The ends lost 5 bases at V and 1 base at J; junction bases unmatched: 1. CDR3 amino acids: CASSGTAQETQYF. DNA for the CDR3: TGTGCCAGTAGTGGGACAGCCCAAGAGACCCAGTACTTC.

This chain connects TRBV3-1 (or the pseudogene TRBV3-2) to TRBJ1-4; tentatively, D is TRBD1 (6 bases). The CDR3 length is 15 residues. Trimming took off 3 bases at V and 3 bases at J, with 11 bases between the two ends. Germline CDR1 is LGHDT and CDR2 is YNNKEL (reference sequence). The CDR3 region has the DNA TGTGCCAGCAGCCAGCGCAGGGGATCTAATGAAAAACTGTTTTTT. It is translated as CASSQRRGSNEKLFF.

The V gene is TRBV4-1, the J gene TRBJ1-4, with D possibly matching TRBD1 (5 bases). The germline V gene has CDR1 MGHRA and CDR2 YSYEKL. The CDR3 sequence is 12 residues long. Trimming pared 2 bases from V and 13 bases from J, leaving 11 bases between. DNA for the CDR3: TGCGCCAGCAGCCAAACAGGAGCGGGACTGTTTTTT. Translated: CASSQTGAGLFF.

The V call is TRBV2, the J call TRBJ2-3, with 7 bases lining up with TRBD1. Germline V lookup: CDR1 SNHLY, CDR2 FYNNEI. V gave up 5 bases and J gave up 0 bases; unmatched junction bases: 5. The length of the CDR3 is 15 residues. This CDR3 is CASSRTGVSTDTQYF. As DNA, the CDR3 is TGTGCCAGCAGTCGGACAGGTGTTAGCACAGATACGCAGTATTTT.

This chain links TRBV19 with TRBJ1-3; D might be TRBD1 (5 bases). The V gene lost 6 bases and the J gene lost 0 bases, with 12 bases spanning the gap. This CDR3 contains 15 residues. Germline V gene data show CDR1 as LNHDA and CDR2 as SQIVND (reference sequence). CDR3 coding DNA: TGTGCCAGTAGCCGCGGGGGAGCCTCTGGAAACACCATATATTTT. Translation: CASSRGGASGNTIYF.

The rearrangement uses TRBV6-5 and TRBJ1-3; no definite D call. V was pared by 2 bases and J by 0 bases, with 8 bases between. The CDR3 is 15 amino acids. Germline lookup yields CDR1 MNHEY and CDR2 SVGAGI. This CDR3 reads CASSYRGFSGNTIYF. The CDR3 bases are TGTGCCAGCAGTTACCGGGGTTTCTCTGGAAACACCATATATTTT.

A single count supports this clone. The chain carries TRBV28 and TRBJ1-4, with TRBD1 matching over 7 bases. CDR1 and CDR2 (germline): MDHEN, SYDVKM. The J segment lost 12 bases and the V segment lost 3 bases, leaving 10 bases of the junction unmatched. This CDR3 region has 14 residues. This chain's CDR3 is CASSFKGASGELFF. The CDR3 DNA follows: TGTGCCAGCAGTTTTAAGGGGGCCTCTGGGGAACTGTTTTTT. Together with reference TRBV28 and TRBJ1-4, the CDR3 gives the full variable domain: DVKVTQSSRYLVKRTGEKVFLECVQDMDHENMFWYRQDPGLGLRLIYFSYDVKMKEKGDIPEGYSVSREKKERFSLILESASTNQTSMYLCASSFKGASGELFFGSGTQLSVL.

The J gene is TRBJ2-7, the V gene TRBV5-6; D not certain. The V gene's germline CDR1 is SGHDT and CDR2 YYEEEE. This CDR3 contains 11 residues. Trimming removed 4 bases at V and 2 bases at J, with 4 bases between. CDR3 DNA sequence: TGTGCCAGCAGCCATGCCTACGAGCAGTACTTC. It translates to CASSHAYEQYF.

This clone was picked up one time. In nucleotides, the CDR3 is TGCGCCAGCAGCCTCGGACAGGGGGCAGGGGCCAACGTCCTGACTTTC. Encoded protein: CASSLGQGAGANVLTF. V and J are TRBV5-1 and TRBJ2-6; 11 bases are shared with TRBD1. The CDR3 runs 16 residues. After removal of 4 bases from V and 4 bases from J, the junction contained 4 bases not matched to a gene. Germline loops: CDR1 SGHRS, CDR2 YFSETQ. Based on the CDR3 plus reference TRBV5-1 and TRBJ2-6, the full variable domain is KAGVTQTPRYLIKTRGQQVTLSCSPISGHRSVSWYQQTPGQGLQFLFEYFSETQRNKGNFPGRFSGRQFSNSRSEMNVSTLELGDSALYLCASSLGQGAGANVLTFGAGSRLTVL.

Only one count was recorded for this clone. The chain combines TRBV29-1 with TRBJ1-4; D call uncertain. Trimming shortened V by 5 bases and J by 8 bases, and 12 bases separated the two germline ends. Germline-derived CDR1 and CDR2 are SQVTM and ANQGSEA. The CDR3 contains 12 residues. CDR3 protein: CSVYSPGEKLFF. DNA for the CDR3: TGCAGCGTTTATTCGCCCGGGGAAAAACTGTTTTTT.

V usage is TRBV5-6 and J usage is TRBJ1-2, with TRBD1 identical over 7 bases. The CDR3 is 13 amino acids. V was clipped by 4 bases and J by 8 bases; unmatched bases: 8. Germline lookup yields CDR1 SGHDT and CDR2 YYEEEE. Here the CDR3 reads CASSLGQRGGYTF. In nucleotides, the CDR3 is TGTGCCAGCAGCCTGGGACAGCGGGGAGGCTACACCTTC.

The gene calls are TRBV28 and TRBJ2-7; 12 bases map to TRBD1. Germline values: CDR1 MDHEN, CDR2 SYDVKM. After removal of 5 bases from V and 5 bases from J, the junction contained 10 bases not matched to a gene. This CDR3 has 16 amino acids. The CDR3 sequence: CASSPIGTGGWHEQYF. The CDR3 coding sequence is TGTGCCAGCAGTCCCATCGGGACAGGGGGCTGGCACGAGCAGTACTTC.

This clone appeared a few times. The chain couples TRBV7-3 to TRBJ1-2; TRBD1 matches 7 bases. The CDR3 extends over 15 amino acids. CDR1 SGHTA and CDR2 FQGTGA come from the germline V gene. Trimming cost V 3 bases and J 2 bases; bases outside gene matches: 6. CDR3 protein: CASSLPGQKNYGYTF. CDR3 sequence (DNA): TGTGCCAGCAGCTTGCCGGGACAGAAGAACTATGGCTACACCTTC. Together with reference TRBV7-3 and TRBJ1-2, the CDR3 gives the full variable domain: GAGVSQTPSNKVTEKGKYVELRCDPISGHTALYWYRQSLGQGPEFLIYFQGTGAADDSGLPNDRFFAVRPEGSVSTLKIQRTERGDSAVYLCASSLPGQKNYGYTFGSGTRLTVV.

The genes are TRBV5-4 and TRBJ2-5, with D perhaps TRBD2 (7 bases). V lost 1 base and J lost 5, with 21 bases in between. This CDR3 has 17 residues. CDR1 is SGHNT, CDR2 YYREEE, per germline (reference sequence). The CDR3 region is CASSLPLGGGRLETQYF. The CDR3 DNA reads TGTGCCAGCAGCTTGCCCCTGGGAGGGGGGCGGCTGGAGACCCAGTACTTC.

This clone is a singleton in its sample. This chain connects TRBV5-1 to TRBJ1-1, with 10 bases identical to TRBD1. CDR1 is SGHRS, CDR2 YFSETQ, per germline. Losses at the gene ends were 4 bases for V and 5 bases for J; bases not matched to a gene: 5. This CDR3 has 14 amino acids. This CDR3 is CASSRGQGGTEAFF. CDR3 bases: TGCGCCAGCAGCCGTGGACAGGGGGGGACTGAAGCTTTCTTT. Filled out from reference TRBV5-1 and TRBJ1-1, the complete variable domain reads KAGVTQTPRYLIKTRGQQVTLSCSPISGHRSVSWYQQTPGQGLQFLFEYFSETQRNKGNFPGRFSGRQFSNSRSEMNVSTLELGDSALYLCASSRGQGGTEAFFGQGTRLTVV.

The chain employs TRBV5-1 and TRBJ2-3, with TRBD2 as a possible D gene (6 bases). The CDR3 sequence is 17 residues long. Germline assignment: CDR1 SGHRS and CDR2 YFSETQ. V lost 0 bases, J lost 2 bases, and 16 bases lay in between. The CDR3 loop is CASSLGRGRGDTDTQYF. The CDR3 nucleotides read TGCGCCAGCAGCTTGGGGAGGGGCCGAGGGGACACAGATACGCAGTATTTT. The full variable domain, rest sourced from reference TRBV5-1 and TRBJ2-3, is KAGVTQTPRYLIKTRGQQVTLSCSPISGHRSVSWYQQTPGQGLQFLFEYFSETQRNKGNFPGRFSGRQFSNSRSEMNVSTLELGDSALYLCASSLGRGRGDTDTQYFGPGTRLTVL.